This T cell receptor beta chain was identified in a study of T cells in Graves' hyperthyroidism and ophthalmopathy. From RNA transcripts, TCR beta CDR3 regions were amplified. TCR CDR3 regions were first amplified by RT-PCR with HTBI primers. Via MiXCR, TCRdb re-called the multiplex PCR reads, giving one row per CDR3 protein. The table lists around 500,000 distinct CDR3 sequences, 13% to 15% of them singletons. In its sample, this clonotype was seen many times. The CDR3 spans 17 residues. Trimming at V came to 3 bases and at J to 7 bases, leaving 7 bases not matched to a gene. Looked up from germline, CDR1 is SGHAT and CDR2 is FQNNGV.

The J gene is TRBJ2-3, the V gene TRBV11-2, with TRBD2 matching 16 bases. The receptor's source is a young woman with Graves' hyperthyroidism. The sample taken for sequencing was blood. The CDR3 coding sequence is TGTGCCAGCAGCTTCCCCGGGACTAGCGGGAGGGCCTATACGCAGTATTTT. This codes for CASSFPGTSGRAYTQYF.